The 20 T cell receptor beta chains reported below all come from one sample, sequenced in a study of control samples from healthy donors and cancer patients. Measured with immunoSEQ multiplex PCR; TCRdb has only the in-frame clones, and not every one. The table lists roughly 120,000 clones, 80% to 95% of them singletons, with 6.5% to 9% in the top ten. Sequencing was carried out using blood. Receptor source: a woman under 30 in good health.

The V gene is TRBV2, the J gene TRBJ2-7; no reliable D call. The germline CDR1 and CDR2 sequences are SNHLY and FYNNEI. CDR3 length: 12 residues. The ends were cut back, 0 bases at V and 3 bases at J, with 3 bases in the middle. The CDR3 sequence is CASSEAGYEQYF. DNA for the CDR3: TGTGCCAGCAGTGAAGCCGGCTACGAGCAGTACTTC.

V gene TRBV5-4 combines with J gene TRBJ2-5; TRBD1 matches 7 bases. Germline trimming cut 3 bases from V and 3 bases from J; bases unmatched to any gene: 5. The V gene's germline CDR1 is SGHNT and CDR2 YYREEE (reference sequence). The CDR3 spans 14 residues. CDR3 in amino acids: CASSWDRREETQYF. The CDR3 DNA reads as TGTGCCAGCAGCTGGGACAGACGCGAAGAGACCCAGTACTTC.

The J gene is TRBJ2-3, the V gene TRBV15; D ambiguous. The CDR3 is 12 residues long. The germline gives CDR1 LNHNV, CDR2 YYDKDF (reference sequence). V gave up 0 bases and J gave up 6 bases, with 4 bases separating them. CDR3 protein: CATSRDTDTQYF. The CDR3 nucleotides read TGTGCCACCAGCAGAGACACGGATACGCAGTATTTT.

The J gene is TRBJ1-5, the V gene TRBV19; D remains ambiguous. In germline, CDR1 is LNHDA, CDR2 SQIVND (reference sequence). CDR3 length: 15 residues. V lost 5 bases and J 0 bases, leaving 11 bases between the germline ends. CDR3 region: CASSPWESSNQPQHF. The CDR3 DNA reads as TGTGCCAGTAGTCCCTGGGAGAGTAGCAATCAGCCCCAGCATTTT.

The chain uses TRBV7-9 and TRBJ2-5; D perhaps matches TRBD2 (5 bases). Germline V gene data show CDR1 as SEHNR and CDR2 as FQNEAQ (reference sequence). This CDR3 has 12 residues. V lost 5 bases, J lost 7 bases, and 11 bases lay in between. This CDR3 reads CASSVDRGTQYF. In DNA, the CDR3 is TGTGCCAGCAGCGTTGACCGGGGGACCCAGTACTTC.

V usage is TRBV7-6 and J usage is TRBJ2-3; 11 bases line up with TRBD2. CDR3 length: 18 residues. Germline V gene lookup returns CDR1 SGHVS and CDR2 FNYEAQ. The junction had 14 bases not matched to a gene; V was cut back by 4 bases and J by 5 bases. For the CDR3, the DNA is TGTGCCAGCAGCTCGCATGCGGGTAGCGGGGGGGCCCAAGATACGCAGTATTTT. Translation gives CASSSHAGSGGAQDTQYF. Combining the CDR3 with reference TRBV7-6 and TRBJ2-3 gives the whole variable domain GAGVSQSPRYKVTKRGQDVALRCDPISGHVSLYWYRQALGQGPEFLTYFNYEAQQDKSGLPNDRFSAERPEGSISTLTIQRTEQRDSAMYRCASSSHAGSGGAQDTQYFGPGTRLTVL.

This chain joins TRBV6-1 and TRBJ2-7; tentatively, D is TRBD2 (5 bases). The CDR3 covers 16 residues. CDR1 is MNHNS and CDR2 is SASEGT in the germline V gene. V was shortened by 4 bases and J by 2 bases, with 18 bases between the two germline ends. The CDR3: CASSGDLGDKTYEQYF. The CDR3 DNA follows: TGTGCCAGCAGTGGAGACTTGGGAGACAAGACCTACGAGCAGTACTTC.

The J gene is TRBJ1-1, the V gene TRBV5-8; D remains unclear. This CDR3 has 15 amino acids. The V gene lost 4 bases and the J gene lost 2 bases, with 15 bases spanning the gap. In germline, CDR1 is SGHTS, CDR2 YDEGEE. The CDR3 nucleotides read TGTGCCAGCAGCCCGGTCGCGCTGGATAACACTGAAGCTTTCTTT. This gives the protein CASSPVALDNTEAFF.

J is TRBJ2-3 and V is TRBV20-1, with unresolved D. In germline, CDR1 is DFQATT, CDR2 SNEGSKA (reference sequence). V lost 5 bases to trimming and J lost 8 bases, with 11 bases between them. The CDR3 covers 11 residues. CDR3 sequence: CSAPSRTTQYF. CDR3 sequence (DNA): TGCAGTGCTCCAAGCCGTACTACGCAGTATTTT.

The chain employs TRBV7-9 and TRBJ1-4, with 9 bases fitting TRBD1. V lost 5 bases, J lost 5 bases, and 9 bases stayed unmatched. Germline-derived CDR1 and CDR2 are SEHNR and FQNEAQ (reference sequence). The CDR3 spans 16 residues. The DNA of the CDR3 is TGTGCCAGCAGCGTTAACCACGGACAGGGGAATGAAAAACTGTTTTTT. It is translated as CASSVNHGQGNEKLFF.

The rearrangement uses TRBV4-1 and TRBJ1-2; weak D call: TRBD1 (5 bases). CDR3 length: 15 amino acids. With 4 bases removed from V and 10 bases from J, the gap between germline ends came to 22 bases. CDR1 is MGHRA and CDR2 is YSYEKL in the germline V gene. CDR3 region: CASSLIPANTGDYTF. CDR3 DNA: TGCGCCAGCAGCCTCATCCCCGCGAATACAGGAGACTACACCTTC.

The J gene is TRBJ1-5, the V gene TRBV3-1 (or the pseudogene TRBV3-2); D not resolved. CDR1 and CDR2 (germline): LGHDT, YNNKEL (reference sequence). The CDR3 has 15 residues. Deletions cut 2 bases from V and 6 bases from J, with 14 bases between. The DNA of the CDR3 is TGTGCCAGCAGCCAACTCGACCGAGGCGTTCAGCCCCAGCATTTT. Translated: CASSQLDRGVQPQHF.

This chain links TRBV5-1 with TRBJ1-2; possibly TRBD1 for D (5 bases). The germline V gene has CDR1 SGHRS and CDR2 YFSETQ. The CDR3 has 15 amino acids. V lost 0 bases, J lost 7 bases, and 16 bases lay in between. The CDR3 is CASSLDAGTAAGYTF. The CDR3 bases are TGCGCCAGCAGCTTGGATGCCGGGACCGCGGCTGGCTACACCTTC.

This chain links TRBV10-2 with TRBJ1-6; D uncertain. CDR3 length: 15 residues. CDR1 WSHSY and CDR2 SAAADI come from the germline V gene. Deletions cut 4 bases from V and 3 bases from J, with 10 bases between. CDR3 nucleotides: TGCGCCAGCAGTGTGGGGAATAGCTATAATTCACCCCTCCACTTT. The encoded protein is CASSVGNSYNSPLHF.

For this clone: This sample also contains other DNA sequences that code for the same CDR3. V is TRBV7-2 and J is TRBJ1-1; D remains ambiguous. CDR1 is SGHTA, CDR2 FQGNSA, per germline. The CDR3 extends over 13 amino acids. V lost 5 bases and J lost 4, with 11 bases in between. The CDR3 spells CASSPLSGTEAFF. Here the CDR3 DNA reads TGTGCCAGCAGCCCCCTTTCTGGCACTGAAGCTTTCTTT.

V gene TRBV7-2 combines with J gene TRBJ2-7; 8 nucleotides line up with TRBD1. Germline lookup yields CDR1 SGHTA and CDR2 FQGNSA. The CDR3 length is 15 residues. The V segment lost 5 bases and the J segment 3 bases; nucleotides outside the gene matches: 9. CDR3 sequence (DNA): TGTGCCAGCAGCCCTTCCCGGGACAGGAGCTACGAGCAGTACTTC. Its translation is CASSPSRDRSYEQYF.

The gene calls are TRBV7-2 and TRBJ2-3; TRBD2 matches at 8 bases. Germline-derived CDR1 and CDR2 are SGHTA and FQGNSA. With 0 bases clipped from V and 6 bases from J, the junction kept 5 bases outside the gene matches. The CDR3 has 15 residues. The CDR3 DNA reads as TGTGCCAGCAGCTTAGCGGGCGGGGGGATGGATACGCAGTATTTT. It codes for CASSLAGGGMDTQYF.

The V call is TRBV30, the J call TRBJ1-2; perhaps TRBD1 as D (6 bases). CDR1 and CDR2 from the germline V gene are GTSNPN and SVGIG (reference sequence). The CDR3 is 15 residues long. Trimming took off 4 bases at V and 0 bases at J, with 15 bases between the two ends. The CDR3 here is CAWIRGLPANYGYTF. In DNA, the CDR3 is TGTGCCTGGATTCGGGGGCTGCCAGCTAACTATGGCTACACCTTC.

This clone was seen only once. This CDR3 is CASSLSGTTYEQYF. The CDR3 nucleotides are TGCGCCAGCAGCTTATCCGGGACGACGTACGAGCAGTACTTC. V gene TRBV5-1 combines with J gene TRBJ2-7, with D tentatively TRBD1 or TRBD2 (5 bases each). The V gene's germline CDR1 is SGHRS and CDR2 YFSETQ. Trimming left V 2 bases short and J 4 bases short, with 13 bases between. The CDR3 is made up of 14 amino acids.

The chain carries TRBV30 and TRBJ2-3; D gene unclear. Trimming stripped 2 bases from V and 1 base from J, with 4 bases between. The CDR3 covers 12 residues. Germline CDR1 reads GTSNPN; CDR2 reads SVGIG (reference sequence). The CDR3 bases are TGTGCCTGGAGTACGGGCACAGATACGCAGTATTTT. It translates to CAWSTGTDTQYF.